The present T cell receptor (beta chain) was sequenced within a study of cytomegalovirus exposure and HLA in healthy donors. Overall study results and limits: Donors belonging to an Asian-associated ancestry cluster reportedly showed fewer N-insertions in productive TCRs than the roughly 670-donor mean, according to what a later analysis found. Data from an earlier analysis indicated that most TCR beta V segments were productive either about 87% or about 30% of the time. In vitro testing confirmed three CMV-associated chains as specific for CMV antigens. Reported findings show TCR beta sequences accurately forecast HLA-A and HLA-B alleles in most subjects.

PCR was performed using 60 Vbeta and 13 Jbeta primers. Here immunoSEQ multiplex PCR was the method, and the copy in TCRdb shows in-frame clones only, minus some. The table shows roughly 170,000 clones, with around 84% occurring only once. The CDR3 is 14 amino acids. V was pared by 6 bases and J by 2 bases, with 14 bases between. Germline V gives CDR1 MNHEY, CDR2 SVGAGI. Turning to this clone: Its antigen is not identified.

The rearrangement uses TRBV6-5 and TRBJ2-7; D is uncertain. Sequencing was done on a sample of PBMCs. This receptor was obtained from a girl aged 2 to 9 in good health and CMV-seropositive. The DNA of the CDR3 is TGTGCCAGCAGACGTAGCCCTCGAGCCTACGAGCAGTACTTC. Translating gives CASRRSPRAYEQYF.